Listed here are 18 T cell receptor beta chains from one sample, sequenced in a study of CD8 T cells in ankylosing spondylitis. MiXCR, run by TCRdb on the 5' RACE reads, gives a single entry per CDR3 protein. The table shows about 240,000 distinct CDR3 sequences, with approximately 12% occurring only once. Input material: blood, either unsorted or a sorted T cell fraction (not recorded which). All receptors derive from a male donor with ankylosing spondylitis or in good health (not recorded which).

The table lists this clonotype with many counts. The chain has TRBV5-1 and TRBJ2-1, with 13 nucleotides matching TRBD2. V was pared by 4 bases and J by 4 bases, with 2 bases of the junction left unmatched. The CDR3 runs 15 residues. Germline V CDR1 and CDR2: SGHRS, YFSETQ. In DNA form, the CDR3 reads TGCGCCAGCAGCCCGGGACTAGCGGGGTACAATGAGCAGTTCTTC. Its protein is CASSPGLAGYNEQFF.

The rearrangement links TRBV4-2 to TRBJ1-1; the D gene is possibly TRBD1 (5 bases). The germline V gene encodes CDR1 LGHNA and CDR2 YNFKEQ. The CDR3 has 16 residues. V dropped 4 bases and J dropped 4 bases, with 19 bases sitting between them. CDR3 sequence (DNA): TGTGCCAGCAGCCTATCACGGGGGATGCAGGCCACTGAAGCTTTCTTT. The encoded protein is CASSLSRGMQATEAFF.

This clonotype has only a few counts. The chain joins TRBV6-1 to TRBJ2-5; D possibly corresponds to TRBD1 (6 bases). Germline CDR1 reads MNHNS; CDR2 reads SASEGT. V was pared by 6 bases and J by 5 bases, with 16 bases between. This CDR3 contains 14 residues. CDR3 nucleotide sequence: TGTGCCAGCAGGCACAGGGACCTGGGGGAGACCCAGTACTTC. Protein: CASRHRDLGETQYF.

This clonotype was counted many times. V usage is TRBV7-6 and J usage is TRBJ2-2; 7 bases align to TRBD2. CDR3 length equals 16 residues. Per germline, CDR1 SGHVS and CDR2 FNYEAQ. The junction had 3 bases not matched to a gene; V was cut back by 2 bases and J by 0 bases. The CDR3 DNA is TGTGCCAGCAGCTTACGACTAGCTTCGAACACCGGGGAGCTGTTTTTT. Translated: CASSLRLASNTGELFF.

This clonotype was found many times. The V gene is TRBV6-5, the J gene TRBJ2-2; D is unclear. CDR1 and CDR2 from the germline V gene are MNHEY and SVGAGI. V lost 0 bases to trimming and J lost 1 base, with 3 bases between them. This CDR3 has 14 amino acids. The CDR3 DNA is TGTGCCAGCAGTTACTCGCGGAACACCGGGGAGCTGTTTTTT. This translates into CASSYSRNTGELFF.

This clonotype has a handful of counts. The chain joins TRBV25-1 to TRBJ2-6, with 12 bases that match TRBD1. CDR1 is MGHDK, CDR2 SYGVNS, per germline. The CDR3 spans 17 residues. V was clipped by 8 bases and J by 3 bases; unmatched bases: 8. The CDR3 sequence is CASGPGQGAGGANVLTF. In DNA, the CDR3 is TGTGCCAGCGGACCGGGACAGGGGGCTGGTGGGGCCAACGTCCTGACTTTC.

This clonotype was observed at least ten times. The CDR3 region is CSASGDTDTQYF. The DNA for the CDR3 is TGCAGTGCTAGCGGGGACACAGATACGCAGTATTTT. The rearrangement links TRBV20-1 to TRBJ2-3; D possibly corresponds to TRBD2 (5 bases). In germline, CDR1 is DFQATT, CDR2 SNEGSKA (reference sequence). This CDR3 comprises 12 residues. Trimming removed 3 bases at V and 2 bases at J, with 6 bases between.

V usage is TRBV20-1 and J usage is TRBJ2-1; no clear D gene. Trimming left V 6 bases short and J 2 bases short, with 14 bases between. This CDR3 is built from 14 residues. Germline CDR1 is DFQATT and CDR2 is SNEGSKA (reference sequence). The CDR3 DNA reads as TGCAGTGCCCTCGACCCTGGGCCCTACAATGAGCAGTTCTTC. Encoded protein: CSALDPGPYNEQFF.

This clonotype occurred many times. The chain uses TRBV6-5 and TRBJ2-7; the D gene is possibly TRBD2 (5 bases). Per germline, CDR1 MNHEY and CDR2 SVGAGI. Trimming left V 8 bases short and J 5 bases short, with 10 bases between. There are 11 residues in the CDR3. The CDR3 protein is CASLYGNEQYF. The CDR3 nucleotides are TGTGCCAGCCTTTACGGGAACGAGCAGTACTTC.

This clonotype was found a few times. V and J are TRBV6-4 and TRBJ2-1, with 9 bases lining up with TRBD2. Germline V CDR1 and CDR2: MRHNA, SNTAGT. The CDR3 loop spans 15 amino acids. V shed 3 bases, J shed 6 bases, and the junction held 6 bases outside the gene matches. CDR3 coding DNA: TGTGCCAGCAGTGAAGTAGCGGGAGCGGCCAATGAGCAGTTCTTC. Amino acid sequence: CASSEVAGAANEQFF.

For this clonotype: The junction shows a germline mismatch at one end, possibly a read error. The chain joins TRBV20-1 to TRBJ2-7; the D is unclear. The V gene's germline CDR1 is DFQATT and CDR2 SNEGSKA (reference sequence). CDR3 length: 15 residues. The CDR3 is CIARSYRGVSYEQYF. CDR3 bases: TGCATTGCTAGATCGTATCGCGGAGTCTCCTACGAGCAGTACTTC.

This clonotype was counted a few times. This rearrangement joins TRBV12-3 or TRBV12-4 to TRBJ1-2; TRBD1 might be the D (5 bases). V lost 5 bases to trimming and J lost 5 bases, with 9 bases between them. The CDR3 totals 12 residues. This CDR3 is CASSPGVYGYTF. Here the CDR3 DNA reads TGTGCCAGCAGTCCGGGGGTTTATGGCTACACCTTC.

This clonotype was observed many times. As DNA, the CDR3 is TGTGCCAGCAGCTTACCAGGGGGCAGAACTGAAGCTTTCTTT. Protein sequence: CASSLPGGRTEAFF. The V call is TRBV7-2, the J call TRBJ1-1, with 8 positions matching TRBD1. The germline V gene has CDR1 SGHTA and CDR2 FQGNSA. V was clipped by 2 bases and J by 5 bases; unmatched bases: 4. The CDR3 sequence is 14 residues long.

There are a few counts of this clonotype. This sequence joins TRBV19 and TRBJ2-2, with TRBD1 matching 11 bases. Germline lookup yields CDR1 LNHDA and CDR2 SQIVND (reference sequence). The ends lost 7 bases at V and 6 bases at J; junction bases unmatched: 4. There are 14 residues in the CDR3. CDR3 nucleotides: TGTGCCAGTATTTGGACAGGGGGCTCCGGGGAGCTGTTTTTT. Translated: CASIWTGGSGELFF.

Ten or more counts support this clonotype. The V gene is TRBV9, the J gene TRBJ2-1; D is unclear. CDR3 length equals 14 residues. V was cut by 3 bases and J by 6 bases, with 13 bases left in between. Germline loops: CDR1 SGDLS, CDR2 YYNGEE. The CDR3 protein is CASSAPSAPNEQFF. In DNA, the CDR3 is TGTGCCAGCAGCGCCCCCAGCGCCCCCAATGAGCAGTTCTTC.

This clonotype has a count of ten or more. The CDR3 DNA reads as TGCGCCAGCAGCGTGGGATGGGGTCTGAACACTGAAGCTTTCTTT. Its translation: CASSVGWGLNTEAFF. The chain uses TRBV5-1 and TRBJ1-1; no clear D gene. Trimming took 4 bases from V and 0 from J, leaving 13 bases between them. CDR3 size: 15 residues. CDR1 is SGHRS and CDR2 is YFSETQ in the germline V gene.

This clonotype was counted at least ten times. This rearrangement joins TRBV20-1 to TRBJ1-2; D perhaps matches TRBD1 (5 bases). Trimming removed 3 bases at V and 2 bases at J, with 10 bases between. This CDR3 comprises 13 residues. Germline V gene lookup returns CDR1 DFQATT and CDR2 SNEGSKA (reference sequence). CDR3 coding DNA: TGCAGTGCTAGTAGCGACAGAAACTATGGCTACACCTTC. It codes for CSASSDRNYGYTF.

The CDR3 DNA follows: TGTGCCACCAGGGGGCTGATCCTCTCGACTGAGAGCTCCTACAATGAGCAGTTCTTC. This gives the protein CATRGLILSTESSYNEQFF. The V and J genes are TRBV7-4 and TRBJ2-1; TRBD1 aligns across 8 bases. Germline CDR1 reads SGHVT; CDR2 reads SQSDAQ. CDR3 length equals 19 residues. With V trimmed by 10 bases and J by 0 bases, 20 bases remained unmatched.